The source of this TCR beta chain is a study of CD8+ T cells in alopecia areata (dated by TCRdb to the late 2010s). About the study as a whole: High-throughput TCRbeta sequencing was used to examine T cell clonal expansion in alopecia areata in both the C3H/HeJ mouse model and human patients. In humans, TCRbeta sequencing was performed on scalp tissue and on sorted CD4+ and CD8+ peripheral blood T cells from healthy controls and from patients with patchy or totalis/universalis alopecia areata. Scalp clonality was compared among normal scalp (n=4), patchy alopecia areata scalp (n=8), and alopecia totalis/universalis scalp (n=8). RNA came from the PAXgene miRNA kit for fixed scalp, the miRNeasy kit for PBMCs, and the RNeasy kit for mouse skin. TCRbeta CDR3 regions were amplified by immunoSEQ multiplex PCR using 35 Vbeta forward and 13 Jbeta reverse primers.

From the cysteine up to the phenylalanine, the CDR3 has a length of 14 residues. Solely the CDR3 DNA is kept, with 42 bases framed from the first base. V lost 5 bases and J lost 7 bases; the stretch between them is 18 bases long. The germline V gene provides CDR1 SGHRS and CDR2 YFSETQ. General conclusions and limits of the study: Resident alphabeta T cells in normal human skin are also sequenced, complicating scalp TCR repertoire analysis, unlike mouse skin dominated by gammadelta T cells. Lesional scalp, especially in alopecia totalis/universalis, showed higher clonality and more expanded CD8+ clones than normal scalp, suggesting antigenic drive. Shared TCR sequences between patients were less evident than in mice, which may be partly attributable to HLA diversity in the patient population.

PBMCs were isolated by density centrifugation and stained for CD3, CD4 and CD8, after which CD4+ and CD8+ T cells were sorted on a FACSAria. Scalp biopsies and blood samples were provided by unaffected controls. This clone was observed a few times. Its antigen target is currently unknown. Base qualities were left out, and no much larger clone turns up one base away. Library preparation was by the immunoSEQ multiplex PCR assay. RNA was extracted from all samples and reverse transcribed into cDNA as template for TCR sequencing. SuperScript III was used for first-strand cDNA synthesis, primed with a 2:1 mix of oligo-dT and random hexamers. A synthetic immune receptor repertoire was used to measure amplification bias, and any remaining bias was corrected computationally. Regarding the original processing steps: Raw reads were preprocessed to remove errors, and CDR3 was defined according to IMGT conventions as the region from the conserved cysteine to phenylalanine. To get clonality, Shannon entropy was normalized by log2 of the number of productive unique TCRs and the result was subtracted from 1. Whether scalp clones were CD4 or CD8 was inferred by matching scalp TCRbeta sequences against CD4 and CD8 repertoires sorted from blood. Drawn from immuneACCESS, this table holds only the in-frame rearrangements with V and J called that TCRdb kept. Clones are partly lost; checked studies trace under half to an unresolved V gene and leave the rest unexplained. V and J calls and clone size are given by that table; D and trimming were obtained from the DNA. In this sample the table shows 110,000 or so clones, about 61% of which occur a single time. The ten top clones hold roughly 3.1% of the sample.

Specimen: CD4+ T cells sorted from blood. The clonotype originates from a human donor in good health. The chain was built from TRBV5-1 and TRBJ1-2; a weak D assignment points to TRBD1 (5 bases agree). The DNA sequence follows: TGCGCCAGCAGAGATCCGGGACCCGAGCTTGGCTACACCTTC. Protein translation: CASRDPGPELGYTF.